This T cell receptor beta chain was recorded in a study of T cell responses to AZD1222 COVID-19 vaccine. Produced via immunoSEQ multiplex PCR; TCRdb's table is partial and in-frame only. Of 77,000 or so clones in the sample, approximately 90% were seen once. Germline values: CDR1 MNHEY, CDR2 SVGAGI. There are 15 residues in the CDR3. The germline V and J ends were trimmed by 0 bases and 7 bases, with 15 bases remaining between them. The chain couples TRBV6-5 to TRBJ1-1; perhaps TRBD1 as D (5 bases). The sample consisted of peripheral blood, taken on day 0 of AZD1222 vaccination. The clonotype comes from an adult in good health. Here the CDR3 reads CASSYSGRKAYEAFF. CDR3 sequence (DNA): TGTGCCAGCAGTTACTCGGGACGGAAGGCATATGAAGCTTTCTTT.